The 16 T cell receptor beta chains given below trace back to one sample, sequenced in a study of blood T cell repertoires in COVID-19 (dated by TCRdb to 2019 to 2021). Receptors were amplified or captured by the immunoSEQ multiplex PCR assay. The source is immuneACCESS, and TCRdb retained only in-frame sequences with V and J called. Part of the clones is not carried over; for the studies checked, unresolved V genes explain less than half of this, and the remainder is unexplained. Here the sample has some 250,000 clones; about 87% occur a single time. Of the sample, approximately 7% is held by the ten largest clones. Sample: peripheral blood. All receptors come from a woman aged 65 to 85 with active or convalescent COVID-19.

The CDR3 bases are TGTGCCAGCAGTGGATTTCAGGGCTATGGCTACACCTTC. As protein: CASSGFQGYGYTF. The chain employs TRBV25-1 and TRBJ1-2, with a possible D match to TRBD1 (5 bases). Germline lookup yields CDR1 MGHDK and CDR2 SYGVNS. This CDR3 region has 13 residues. Trimming shortened V by 4 bases and J by 4 bases, and 10 bases separated the two germline ends.

In this sample, this clone turned up once. The chain has TRBV10-3 and TRBJ2-1, with TRBD2 identical over 8 bases. J gave up 5 bases and V 0 bases, and 3 bases lay outside the gene matches. Per germline, CDR1 ENHRY and CDR2 SYGVKD. CDR3 length equals 15 residues. CDR3 sequence: CAISESLRGDNEQFF. In DNA, the CDR3 is TGTGCCATCAGTGAGTCGTTGCGGGGGGACAATGAGCAGTTCTTC.

The chain joins TRBV5-6 to TRBJ1-1; tentative D call: TRBD1 (6 bases). The length of the CDR3 is 15 residues. Germline-derived CDR1 and CDR2 are SGHDT and YYEEEE. The V and J ends lost 2 bases and 4 bases respectively, with 15 bases between them. The CDR3 DNA reads TGTGCCAGCAGCTTATACAGGGATTCCCTCACTGAAGCTTTCTTT. This codes for CASSLYRDSLTEAFF.

As DNA, the CDR3 is TGTGCCAGCTCGCCTCGGGGGGCGCGAGGGGATGAGCAGTTCTTC. This gives the protein CASSPRGARGDEQFF. The V gene is TRBV18, the J gene TRBJ2-1, with D maybe TRBD2 (7 bases). Germline CDR1 is KGHSH and CDR2 is LQKENI. Trimming cost V 6 bases and J 8 bases, with 20 bases left between them. The CDR3 length is 15 residues.

The CDR3 DNA reads as TGCGCCAGCAGCCGGGAGGGTTACACCGGGGAGCTGTTTTTT. Protein product: CASSREGYTGELFF. The chain employs TRBV5-1 and TRBJ2-2; 8 nucleotides line up with TRBD2. Per the germline V gene, CDR1 is SGHRS and CDR2 is YFSETQ. Unmatched junction bases numbered 2, after V lost 4 bases and J lost 3 bases. This CDR3 has 14 amino acids.

This chain connects TRBV2 to TRBJ1-1; D not certain. V gave up 8 bases and J gave up 1 base, with 14 bases separating them. Germline lookup yields CDR1 SNHLY and CDR2 FYNNEI. The CDR3 is 14 amino acids. DNA of the CDR3: TGTGCCAGCGAAACAGCGGGAGGGAACACTGAAGCTTTCTTT. Protein product: CASETAGGNTEAFF.

V usage is TRBV4-2 and J usage is TRBJ1-6; 7 bases are shared with TRBD1. This CDR3 is 16 amino acids long. The germline CDR1 and CDR2 sequences are LGHNA and YNFKEQ. The V gene end was trimmed by 0 bases and the J gene end by 8 bases; junction bases not matched to a gene: 7. Here the CDR3 reads CASSQDWAGTDSPLHF. CDR3 bases: TGTGCCAGCAGCCAAGATTGGGCAGGGACAGATTCACCCCTCCACTTT.

This clone was observed a handful of times. The J gene is TRBJ1-2, the V gene TRBV10-1; perhaps TRBD1 as D (6 bases). Between the trimmed V and J ends, which lost 0 bases and 8 bases, there was a span of 13 bases. This CDR3 is 14 amino acids long. Per the germline V gene, CDR1 is WNHNN and CDR2 is SYGVQD (reference sequence). The CDR3 reads CASSESRGRGGYTF. The CDR3 coding sequence is TGCGCCAGCAGTGAGTCGAGGGGGAGAGGCGGCTACACCTTC.

The chain is built from TRBV4-1 and TRBJ2-1, with D uncertain. CDR3 length equals 15 residues. Germline V lookup: CDR1 MGHRA, CDR2 YSYEKL. Trimming shortened V by 1 base and J by 3 bases, and 10 bases separated the two germline ends. CDR3 coding DNA: TGCGCCAGCAGCCAAGTGTATACAAGCTACAATGAGCAGTTCTTC. As protein: CASSQVYTSYNEQFF.

The table lists this clone with a few counts. The gene calls are TRBV5-1 and TRBJ1-2, with TRBD1 identical over 7 bases. There are 17 residues in the CDR3. Germline V gives CDR1 SGHRS, CDR2 YFSETQ. Trimming at V came to 2 bases and at J to 7 bases, leaving 17 bases not matched to a gene. The CDR3 DNA is TGCGCCAGCAGCTTTTTAGGGGGCGACTCCGGCGGCTCTGGCTACACCTTC. The encoded protein is CASSFLGGDSGGSGYTF.

This chain connects TRBV19 to TRBJ2-1, with 8 bases matching TRBD1. CDR1 is LNHDA and CDR2 is SQIVND in the germline V gene (reference sequence). V was clipped by 5 bases and J by 5 bases; unmatched bases: 2. CDR3 size: 13 residues. CDR3 bases: TGTGCCAGTAGTGTACAGGGGGACAATGAGCAGTTCTTC. Its translation is CASSVQGDNEQFF.

The chain uses TRBV19 and TRBJ1-1; no definite D call. CDR3 length: 11 amino acids. Germline V gene data show CDR1 as LNHDA and CDR2 as SQIVND (reference sequence). Trimming cost V 10 bases and J 5 bases, with 11 bases left between them. CDR3 protein: CATSLLTEAFF. In DNA, the CDR3 is TGTGCCACCTCACTCCTGACTGAAGCTTTCTTT.

The chain employs TRBV3-1 (or the pseudogene TRBV3-2) and TRBJ2-5; a weak D match, TRBD2 (6 bases). CDR3 length equals 13 residues. The germline gives CDR1 LGHDT, CDR2 YNNKEL (reference sequence). Trimming left V 9 bases short and J 0 bases short, with 11 bases between. The CDR3 nucleotides are TGTGCCAGAGGCGGGGCCAACCAAGAGACCCAGTACTTC. Translating gives CARGGANQETQYF.

This chain connects TRBV13 to TRBJ2-7; 8 positions match TRBD2. The J segment lost 5 bases and the V segment lost 5 bases, leaving 8 bases of the junction unmatched. CDR1 PRHDT and CDR2 FYEKMQ come from the germline V gene (reference sequence). The CDR3 totals 14 residues. The DNA for the CDR3 is TGTGCCAGCAGCGCCGGGACTAGTATCCACGAGCAGTACTTC. Encoded protein: CASSAGTSIHEQYF.

The chain recombines TRBV3-1 (or the pseudogene TRBV3-2) with TRBJ2-1, with D unclear. CDR1 and CDR2 from the germline V gene are LGHDT and YNNKEL (reference sequence). Trimming stripped 1 base from V and 0 bases from J, with 10 bases between. This CDR3 comprises 16 residues. CDR3 loop: CASSQGTPSSYNEQFF. Written as DNA, the CDR3 is TGTGCCAGCAGCCAAGGTACGCCCAGCTCCTACAATGAGCAGTTCTTC.

This chain joins TRBV5-4 and TRBJ2-5, with D perhaps TRBD1 (6 bases). Trimming removed 5 bases at V and 3 bases at J, with 14 bases between. The CDR3 sequence is 14 residues long. CDR1 is SGHNT and CDR2 is YYREEE in the germline V gene (reference sequence). The CDR3 sequence: CASSFPGQEETQYF. In nucleotides, the CDR3 is TGTGCCAGCAGTTTTCCGGGACAAGAAGAGACCCAGTACTTC.